This section outlines one T cell receptor (beta chain) sequence together with its context. This specimen belongs to a study of blood T cell repertoires in COVID-19. Participants' reported clinical history set cohort assignment. The length of the CDR3 is 15 residues. V lost 5 bases to trimming and J lost 3 bases, with 14 bases between them. In germline, CDR1 is MDHEN, CDR2 SYDVKM. TCRdb's copy holds only in-frame clones and misses some; the assay was immunoSEQ multiplex PCR. In the table there are fewer than 400,000 clones, 86% of which are singletons. Sequenced material: PBMCs or T cells enriched from blood (not recorded which). The chain combines TRBV28 with TRBJ1-5; D possibly corresponds to TRBD1 (6 bases). The TCR comes from a man aged 30 to 45 who had recovered from COVID-19. CDR3 nucleotides: TGTGCCAGCAGTGGGAACAGGGTCCTCAATCAGCCCCAGCATTTT. It is translated as CASSGNRVLNQPQHF.